A selection of T cell receptor beta chains follows, all from one sample in a study of blood T cell repertoires in COVID-19. Profiled with immunoSEQ multiplex PCR; TCRdb holds only in-frame clones, not every one. The data contain about 150,000 clones, more than 80% of them singletons. The specimen was PBMCs or T cells enriched from blood (not recorded which). The source is a man aged 45-65 years who had recovered from COVID-19. The CDR3 runs from the conserved cysteine through the conserved F or W. Each record gives: J gene, V gene, CDR3 protein.

TRBJ1-3 | TRBV3-1/TRBV3-2 | CASSQGQLGNTIYF
TRBJ2-1 | TRBV7-9 | CASSLGGRQGAGNEQFF
TRBJ2-3 | TRBV5-5 | CASSLTSGSQYF
TRBJ2-5 | TRBV11-1 | CASSVSANREETQYF
TRBJ2-1 | TRBV9 | CASSPQGVGDEQFF
TRBJ1-5 | TRBV11-2 | CASSLGGPQHF
TRBJ2-2 | TRBV11-1 | CASSLARRSTGELFF
TRBJ2-5 | TRBV3-1/TRBV3-2 | CASSRGLARETQYF
TRBJ1-1 | TRBV19 | CASSGDPRQGFRAEAFF
TRBJ2-7 | TRBV12-5 | CASGYSGGEQYF
TRBJ2-5 | TRBV5-1 | CASSLGSSGQETQYF
TRBJ2-1 | TRBV7-6 | CASSLRVNEQFF
TRBJ1-1 | TRBV6-4 | CASSKGQNTEAFF
TRBJ2-7 | TRBV4-3 | CASSLRPGLAEYEQYF
TRBJ1-2 | TRBV5-1 | CASSPGTYHGYTF
TRBJ2-5 | TRBV28 | CASRGGGQGRETQYF
TRBJ2-7 | TRBV11-2 | CASSLDRGTSSYEQYF
TRBJ2-5 | TRBV19 | CASSRLNGRETQYF
TRBJ2-4 | TRBV7-3 | CASSLSRENIQYF
TRBJ2-7 | TRBV28 | CASSFREQYF
TRBJ1-5 | TRBV28 | CASAPAAGRRNQPQHF
TRBJ2-5 | TRBV7-3 | CASSLSRGETQYF
TRBJ1-1 | TRBV5-4 | CASRLVGGNTEAFF
TRBJ1-5 | TRBV2 | CASGRGQTNQPQHF
TRBJ2-5 | TRBV2 | CASSDPSGKVEETQYF
TRBJ2-3 | TRBV12-3/TRBV12-4 | CASSLSMRTSRYF
TRBJ2-1 | TRBV24-1 | CATSDPTSGGYNEQFF
TRBJ1-1 | TRBV7-2 | CASSSRDREKGLNTEAFF
TRBJ2-1 | TRBV6-4 | CASSEQEGNEQFF
TRBJ1-6 | TRBV5-6 | CASSLVRGNLPLHF
TRBJ2-1 | TRBV18 | CASSPFTKDNEQFF
TRBJ2-1 | TRBV4-2 | CASSQGDRAEQFF
TRBJ1-3 | TRBV5-8 | CASSTRTGGSGNTIYF
TRBJ2-2 | TRBV6-2/TRBV6-3 | CASSIDRGSTGELFF
TRBJ2-3 | TRBV7-9 | CASSLVRPASGPTDTQYF
TRBJ1-5 | TRBV9 | CASSKTGGNQPQHF
TRBJ1-3 | TRBV24-1 | CATSDGQYFPGNTIYF
TRBJ2-3 | TRBV28 | CASSTRETDTQYF
TRBJ1-5 | TRBV5-8 | CASSKGQGHFNQPQHF
TRBJ1-4 | TRBV5-8 | CASSRGQTVGGINEKLFF
TRBJ2-5 | TRBV3-1/TRBV3-2 | CASSRTGETQYF
TRBJ1-5 | TRBV2 | CASEGQAVGQPQHF
TRBJ1-1 | TRBV18 | CASSPSQGNTEAFF
TRBJ2-2 | TRBV6-2/TRBV6-3 | CASSRGDDTGELFF
TRBJ1-4 | TRBV5-1 | CASSLTATNEKLFF
TRBJ1-2 | TRBV5-4 | CASSLRGNYGYTF
TRBJ1-6 | TRBV2 | CASMQGNSPLHF
TRBJ2-7 | TRBV28 | CASKETGFSSYEQYF
TRBJ2-1 | TRBV10-3 | CAISESTSGGSSYNEQFF
TRBJ2-4 | TRBV4-3 | CASSQDSREKTKNIQYF
TRBJ2-5 | TRBV6-2/TRBV6-3 | CASSYDAGGDETQYF
TRBJ1-2 | TRBV2 | CASSFADSLGGYTF
TRBJ1-1 | TRBV7-2 | CASSLGARTEAFF
TRBJ2-3 | TRBV7-2 | CASSPVTSGGPGNTQYF